This T cell receptor (beta chain) was sequenced for a study of cytomegalovirus exposure and HLA in healthy donors. About the study: The same platform used for the 500 to 850 first-cohort repertoires was also used for the 95 to 150 validation repertoires, as a later analysis reported. Study findings and constraints: The study listed approximately 160 cytomegalovirus-associated TCR beta chains. Subsequent analysis showed first-cohort TCR clusters tending to co-occur in 120 or so validation repertoires.

From the roughly 110-subject validation cohort, which was separate from the roughly 670-subject first cohort, the donors were drawn. A word on this clone: Its antigen is not known.

Sequenced by immunoSEQ multiplex PCR; TCRdb stores in-frame clones only, minus some. The table records 220,000 or so clones, 80% to 85% of them present only once. V lost 7 bases to trimming and J lost 2 bases, with 14 bases between them. CDR3 length: 15 amino acids. The sequencing input was PBMCs. The origin of this receptor is a woman between 25 and 40 years old in good health and CMV-seropositive. The chain has TRBV23-1 and TRBJ2-2, with D unresolved. TRBV23-1 is an ORF for which the function is uncertain. The CDR3 coding sequence is TGCGCCAGCACCCCCGGATATCAAAACACCGGGGAGCTGTTTTTT. Translated, it gives CASTPGYQNTGELFF.